These T cell receptor beta chains were read from a single sample in a study of radiation and T cells in renal cell carcinoma. Clones were sequenced by immunoSEQ multiplex PCR, and TCRdb holds only the in-frame ones, with some missing. This table holds under 200,000 clones, about 88% found once. Material: blood, obtained from a patient whose treatment included radiotherapy and nephrectomy. The receptors originated from a woman aged 45-60 years with renal cell carcinoma. CDR3s include the opening cysteine and the closing phenylalanine or tryptophan. Each record gives: D gene, clone size, V gene, J gene, CDR3 protein, CDR3 DNA. D genes are given only for firm matches. Clone size is given for some rows only: seen once, a few or many times, or a class if the clone is expanded.

d_call: .
clone_size: .
v_call: TRBV19
j_call: TRBJ1-2
cdr3_aa: CASSRTENYGYTF
cdr3_nt: TGTGCCAGTAGTCGAACGGAGAACTATGGCTACACCTTC

d_call: .
clone_size: .
v_call: TRBV7-9
j_call: TRBJ1-2
cdr3_aa: CASSTRANYGYTF
cdr3_nt: TGTGCCAGCAGCACTCGGGCTAACTATGGCTACACCTTC

d_call: .
clone_size: .
v_call: TRBV4-2
j_call: TRBJ2-2
cdr3_aa: CASSLLDTRGTGELFF
cdr3_nt: TGTGCCAGCAGCCTGTTGGACACAAGGGGCACCGGGGAGCTGTTTTTT

d_call: TRBD1
clone_size: .
v_call: TRBV9
j_call: TRBJ1-2
cdr3_aa: CASSPRGQGLDYGYTF
cdr3_nt: TGTGCCAGCAGCCCACGAGGACAGGGCTTGGACTATGGCTACACCTTC

d_call: .
clone_size: .
v_call: TRBV2
j_call: TRBJ1-2
cdr3_aa: CASSDEWEGYTF
cdr3_nt: TGTGCCAGCAGTGATGAGTGGGAAGGCTACACCTTC

d_call: .
clone_size: .
v_call: TRBV19
j_call: TRBJ1-6
cdr3_aa: CASSRTVGSARNSPLHF
cdr3_nt: TGTGCCAGTAGCCGGACTGTCGGGTCTGCACGTAATTCACCCCTCCACTTT

d_call: TRBD2
clone_size: .
v_call: TRBV18
j_call: TRBJ2-1
cdr3_aa: CASSPQAGGEDEQFF
cdr3_nt: TGTGCCAGCTCACCACAAGCGGGGGGGGAGGATGAGCAGTTCTTC

d_call: .
clone_size: .
v_call: TRBV4-3
j_call: TRBJ1-2
cdr3_aa: CASSQDSSLGSGYTF
cdr3_nt: TGCGCCAGCAGCCAAGATTCCAGTCTTGGGTCTGGCTACACCTTC

d_call: .
clone_size: .
v_call: TRBV5-6
j_call: TRBJ2-7
cdr3_aa: CASSLDRWGEQYF
cdr3_nt: TGTGCCAGCAGCTTGGACAGGTGGGGCGAGCAGTACTTC

d_call: .
clone_size: .
v_call: TRBV5-1
j_call: TRBJ2-7
cdr3_aa: CASSLASGYEQYF
cdr3_nt: TGCGCCAGCAGCTTGGCCAGCGGATACGAGCAGTACTTC

d_call: .
clone_size: .
v_call: TRBV7-3
j_call: TRBJ1-6
cdr3_aa: CASSLVGGQNNSPLHF
cdr3_nt: TGTGCCAGCAGCTTGGTCGGGGGTCAGAATAATTCACCCCTCCACTTT

d_call: .
clone_size: .
v_call: TRBV6-1
j_call: TRBJ1-5
cdr3_aa: CASSEWGNQPQHF
cdr3_nt: TGTGCCAGCAGTGAATGGGGCAATCAGCCCCAGCATTTT

d_call: .
clone_size: .
v_call: TRBV13
j_call: TRBJ1-3
cdr3_aa: CASSSPGLGAVSGNTIYF
cdr3_nt: TGTGCCAGCAGCTCTCCAGGGTTGGGGGCCGTCTCTGGAAACACCATATATTTT

d_call: .
clone_size: .
v_call: TRBV9
j_call: TRBJ1-3
cdr3_aa: CASSVDLGGAGAGNTIYF
cdr3_nt: TGTGCCAGCAGCGTAGACCTGGGTGGGGCAGGGGCTGGAAACACCATATATTTT

d_call: TRBD2
clone_size: .
v_call: TRBV9
j_call: TRBJ2-7
cdr3_aa: CASSPQAGALSGEQYF
cdr3_nt: TGTGCCAGCAGCCCCCAAGCGGGGGCCCTGTCCGGCGAGCAGTACTTC

d_call: TRBD1
clone_size: .
v_call: TRBV18
j_call: TRBJ1-5
cdr3_aa: CASSPQWTGGEQPQHF
cdr3_nt: TGTGCCAGCTCACCACAATGGACAGGGGGGGAGCAGCCCCAGCATTTT

d_call: TRBD1
clone_size: .
v_call: TRBV6-5
j_call: TRBJ2-3
cdr3_aa: CASSYPGTGADTQYF
cdr3_nt: TGTGCCAGCAGTTACCCCGGGACAGGGGCAGATACGCAGTATTTT

d_call: TRBD1
clone_size: .
v_call: TRBV30
j_call: TRBJ1-1
cdr3_aa: CACAAGTGGLGEAFF
cdr3_nt: TGTGCCTGTGCGGCCGGGACAGGGGGATTAGGTGAAGCTTTCTTT

d_call: .
clone_size: .
v_call: TRBV4-1
j_call: TRBJ2-7
cdr3_aa: CASSQGILWGYEQYF
cdr3_nt: TGCGCCAGCAGCCAAGGGATTTTATGGGGCTACGAGCAGTACTTC

d_call: TRBD1
clone_size: .
v_call: TRBV4-1
j_call: TRBJ2-5
cdr3_aa: CASSLNRGRETQYF
cdr3_nt: TGCGCCAGCAGCCTAAACAGGGGCCGGGAGACCCAGTACTTC

d_call: TRBD1
clone_size: .
v_call: TRBV7-2
j_call: TRBJ2-1
cdr3_aa: CASSLRTGGLNEQFF
cdr3_nt: TGTGCCAGCAGCTTAAGGACAGGGGGCTTGAATGAGCAGTTCTTC

d_call: TRBD1
clone_size: once
v_call: TRBV6-6
j_call: TRBJ1-1
cdr3_aa: CASSSNDRGNTEAFF
cdr3_nt: TGTGCCAGCAGTTCTAACGACAGGGGTAACACTGAAGCTTTCTTT

d_call: TRBD1
clone_size: .
v_call: TRBV7-2
j_call: TRBJ2-3
cdr3_aa: CASSPRTGEGTDTQYF
cdr3_nt: TGTGCCAGCAGCCCGAGGACAGGGGAGGGCACAGATACGCAGTATTTT

d_call: .
clone_size: .
v_call: TRBV18
j_call: TRBJ1-2
cdr3_aa: CASSPFDRPLGGYTF
cdr3_nt: TGTGCCAGCTCACCATTTGACAGGCCCTTAGGTGGCTACACCTTC

d_call: .
clone_size: .
v_call: TRBV19
j_call: TRBJ1-2
cdr3_aa: CASSMMGTTNYGYTF
cdr3_nt: TGTGCCAGTAGTATGATGGGTACTACTAACTATGGCTACACCTTC

d_call: TRBD1
clone_size: .
v_call: TRBV2
j_call: TRBJ2-1
cdr3_aa: CASTLGQGQSNEQFF
cdr3_nt: TGTGCCAGCACCCTAGGACAGGGCCAATCCAATGAGCAGTTCTTC

d_call: .
clone_size: .
v_call: TRBV21-1
j_call: TRBJ2-7
cdr3_aa: CASSTRDGTYEQYF
cdr3_nt: TGTGCCAGCAGCACTCGGGACGGAACCTACGAGCAGTACTTC

d_call: .
clone_size: .
v_call: TRBV5-1
j_call: TRBJ2-7
cdr3_aa: CASSSRDGFYEQYF
cdr3_nt: TGCGCCAGCAGCTCCCGGGACGGATTTTACGAGCAGTACTTC

d_call: TRBD1
clone_size: .
v_call: TRBV10-2
j_call: TRBJ2-7
cdr3_aa: CASSPGTGRYEQYF
cdr3_nt: TGCGCCAGCAGCCCCGGGACAGGGCGCTACGAGCAGTACTTC

d_call: .
clone_size: .
v_call: TRBV5-1
j_call: TRBJ2-2
cdr3_aa: CASSLGLGNTGELFF
cdr3_nt: TGCGCCAGCAGCTTGGGCTTGGGGAACACCGGGGAGCTGTTTTTT

d_call: .
clone_size: .
v_call: TRBV10-2
j_call: TRBJ1-5
cdr3_aa: CASSQGNNQPQHF
cdr3_nt: TGCGCCAGCAGTCAGGGAAACAATCAGCCCCAGCATTTT